The 30 T cell receptor beta chains below come from one sample, sequenced in a study of blood T cell repertoires in COVID-19. Data came from immunoSEQ multiplex PCR; TCRdb stores just in-frame clones and leaves some out. The repertoire has around 200,000 clones, 86% of them found once; the top ten carry 5.6%. Sample: PBMCs or T cells enriched from blood (not recorded which). Source of these receptors: a man aged 40-49 years with acute COVID-19.

The chain recombines TRBV4-3 with TRBJ1-2; 7 nucleotides match TRBD1. CDR3 length: 19 residues. V shed 0 bases and J 2 bases; nucleotides not matched to a gene: 15. Germline V lookup: CDR1 LGHNA, CDR2 YSLEER. The CDR3 DNA follows: TGCGCCAGCAGCCAAGATCTAGGGGGCACATCGACGAGGAACTATGGCTACACCTTC. It specifies CASSQDLGGTSTRNYGYTF.

This chain links TRBV5-1 with TRBJ2-3, with TRBD2 matching 7 bases. The CDR3 extends over 17 amino acids. Looked up from germline, CDR1 is SGHRS and CDR2 is YFSETQ. Losses at the gene ends were 5 bases for V and 0 bases for J; bases not matched to a gene: 12. The CDR3 loop is CASRVRREPPSTDTQYF. The CDR3 DNA reads TGCGCCAGCAGAGTTCGGCGGGAGCCTCCTAGCACAGATACGCAGTATTTT.

The V and J genes are TRBV4-2 and TRBJ2-1, with a weak D call TRBD1 (5 bases). Germline CDR1 reads LGHNA; CDR2 reads YNFKEQ. The ends were cut back, 3 bases at V and 5 bases at J, with 20 bases in the middle. This CDR3 has 17 residues. The CDR3 loop is CASSHALGQGINNEQFF. CDR3 sequence (DNA): TGTGCCAGCAGCCACGCCCTTGGGCAGGGAATAAACAATGAGCAGTTCTTC.

This sequence joins TRBV18 and TRBJ1-1; tentatively, D is TRBD1 (5 bases). Trimming took off 6 bases at V and 8 bases at J, with 19 bases between the two ends. Germline loops: CDR1 KGHSH, CDR2 LQKENI. The CDR3 extends over 14 amino acids. CDR3 amino acids: CASSNGGEPYEAFF. DNA of the CDR3: TGTGCCAGCTCCAACGGGGGTGAACCTTACGAAGCTTTCTTT.

The chain recombines TRBV24-1 with TRBJ1-2, with no clear D. Germline V gene sequence: CDR1 KGHDR, CDR2 SFDVKD. The CDR3 spans 13 residues. The V end was cut by 5 bases, the J end by 6 bases, with 12 bases between. The CDR3 coding sequence is TGTGCCACCAGTGGCGAAGTAGCTGATGGCTACACCTTC. Its translation is CATSGEVADGYTF.

This clone was recorded at least ten times. The chain has TRBV3-1 (or the pseudogene TRBV3-2) and TRBJ1-2; 8 positions agree with TRBD1. This CDR3 is built from 14 residues. CDR1 and CDR2 from the germline V gene are LGHDT and YNNKEL (reference sequence). With 4 bases clipped from V and 8 bases from J, the junction kept 9 bases outside the gene matches. CDR3: CASSPRGPEKGYTF. CDR3 nucleotide sequence: TGTGCCAGCAGCCCCAGGGGGCCGGAAAAGGGCTACACCTTC.

The chain uses TRBV28 and TRBJ2-7; weak D call: TRBD2 (5 bases). Trimming cost V 2 bases and J 6 bases, with 14 bases left between them. This CDR3 spans 14 amino acids. Germline CDR1 is MDHEN and CDR2 is SYDVKM. The CDR3 nucleotides are TGTGCCAGCAGTTTAGTCCTCGAGGCGGGCGAGCAGTACTTC. Its translation: CASSLVLEAGEQYF. The full variable domain, in which reference TRBV28 and TRBJ2-7 provide the parts outside the CDR3, is DVKVTQSSRYLVKRTGEKVFLECVQDMDHENMFWYRQDPGLGLRLIYFSYDVKMKEKGDIPEGYSVSREKKERFSLILESASTNQTSMYLCASSLVLEAGEQYFGPGTRLTVT.

CDR3 protein: CSVGSSSTYEQYF. Written as DNA, the CDR3 is TGCAGCGTTGGCTCTAGCAGTACCTACGAGCAGTACTTC. The gene calls are TRBV29-1 and TRBJ2-7; a weak D match, TRBD2 (5 bases). V was cut by 4 bases and J by 2 bases, with 12 bases left in between. The CDR3 has 13 amino acids. Germline-derived CDR1 and CDR2 are SQVTM and ANQGSEA.

CDR3 nucleotide sequence: TGTGCCAGCACCCCGTCGACAGGGAACACCGGGGAGCTGTTTTTT. This codes for CASTPSTGNTGELFF. The chain employs TRBV7-6 and TRBJ2-2, with TRBD1 as a possible D gene (6 bases). In germline, CDR1 is SGHVS, CDR2 FNYEAQ. The CDR3 covers 15 residues. With 7 bases removed from V and 1 base from J, the gap between germline ends came to 13 bases.

The chain uses TRBV10-2 and TRBJ2-2; 7 bases are shared with TRBD2. Germline CDR1 reads WSHSY; CDR2 reads SAAADI. This CDR3 has 16 amino acids. The J segment lost 5 bases and the V segment lost 2 bases, leaving 8 bases of the junction unmatched. CDR3 amino acids: CASSESPGAGTGELFF. CDR3 nucleotide sequence: TGCGCCAGCAGTGAGAGTCCGGGAGCGGGAACCGGGGAGCTGTTTTTT.

V is TRBV25-1 and J is TRBJ2-7; the match to TRBD2 covers 7 bases. The CDR3 consists of 13 residues. Trimming cost V 2 bases and J 3 bases; bases outside gene matches: 1. Germline V gives CDR1 MGHDK, CDR2 SYGVNS. CDR3 region: CASSEGGDYEQYF. CDR3 nucleotide sequence: TGTGCCAGCAGTGAAGGGGGGGACTACGAGCAGTACTTC.

The J gene is TRBJ1-1, the V gene TRBV7-3; D is unresolved. This CDR3 spans 13 amino acids. The germline CDR1 and CDR2 sequences are SGHTA and FQGTGA. Trimming removed 4 bases at V and 8 bases at J, with 14 bases between. CDR3 protein: CASSSVPQTEAFF. The CDR3, as DNA: TGTGCCAGCAGCTCAGTCCCACAGACCGAAGCTTTCTTT.

This chain joins TRBV7-3 and TRBJ1-5, with D unresolved. CDR3 length: 13 amino acids. Per germline, CDR1 SGHTA and CDR2 FQGTGA. With 4 bases removed from V and 4 bases from J, the gap between germline ends came to 8 bases. The CDR3 DNA reads TGTGCCAGCAGCTCCGTCGTTAATCAGCCCCAGCATTTT. The encoded protein is CASSSVVNQPQHF.

V gene TRBV7-2 combines with J gene TRBJ2-3, with D maybe TRBD2 (6 bases). V was cut by 7 bases and J by 6 bases, with 20 bases left in between. Germline CDR1 is SGHTA and CDR2 is FQGNSA. This CDR3 spans 15 amino acids. The CDR3 DNA reads TGTGCCAGCACCTCCTACTTAACCAGCGGGGATACGCAGTATTTT. Its translation: CASTSYLTSGDTQYF.

Notes on this clone: This CDR3 is also generated by other DNA sequences in the sample. The V gene is TRBV11-2, the J gene TRBJ1-6; D gene uncertain. CDR1 is SGHAT, CDR2 FQNNGV, per germline. The CDR3 length is 15 residues. Deletions cut 2 bases from V and 0 bases from J, with 5 bases between. The CDR3 DNA reads TGTGCCAGCAGCTTAAAGAGCTCCTATAATTCACCCCTCCACTTT. Translating gives CASSLKSSYNSPLHF.

The gene calls are TRBV19 and TRBJ2-1; the D gene is possibly TRBD1 (5 bases). The germline gives CDR1 LNHDA, CDR2 SQIVND (reference sequence). The CDR3 is made up of 15 amino acids. Trimming removed 10 bases from V and 5 bases from J, with 21 bases in between. CDR3 in DNA: TGTGCCACCACAGGAAGGCTCCTCAAAAACAATGAGCAGTTCTTC. It is translated as CATTGRLLKNNEQFF.

The genes are TRBV29-1 and TRBJ1-3, with TRBD1 matching 7 bases. The V and J ends lost 4 bases and 2 bases, in that order; junction bases with no gene match: 14. The CDR3 runs to 17 residues. CDR1 is SQVTM, CDR2 ANQGSEA, per germline. CDR3 nucleotides: TGCAGCGTTGGGGGGGCTGTTGGGGACAGCGCTGGAAACACCATATATTTT. Its translation is CSVGGAVGDSAGNTIYF.

This chain uses TRBV10-2 with TRBJ1-1; weak D call: TRBD1 (5 bases). The length of the CDR3 is 12 residues. V lost 1 base and J lost 7, with 7 bases in between. Germline CDR1 WSHSY, CDR2 SAAADI. This chain's CDR3 is CASSEWGNEAFF. CDR3 DNA: TGCGCCAGCAGTGAGTGGGGCAATGAAGCTTTCTTT.

This rearrangement joins TRBV2 to TRBJ1-1; weak D call: TRBD1 (5 bases). V was shortened by 8 bases and J by 11 bases, with 18 bases between the two germline ends. The CDR3 has 12 residues. CDR1 and CDR2 from the germline V gene are SNHLY and FYNNEI. The CDR3 loop is CASGDGGAGAFF. In DNA, the CDR3 is TGTGCCAGCGGAGATGGCGGGGCTGGGGCTTTCTTT.

In this sample, this clone turned up a few times. The V and J genes are TRBV6-5 and TRBJ1-2, with D tentatively TRBD1 (6 bases). The CDR3 length is 15 residues. Trimming stripped 0 bases from V and 7 bases from J, with 15 bases between. Germline lookup yields CDR1 MNHEY and CDR2 SVGAGI. The CDR3 nucleotides read TGTGCCAGCAGTTACTCGGTTGCGGGGGCGGGTGGCTACACCTTC. This codes for CASSYSVAGAGGYTF.

This clone came up once. J is TRBJ2-7 and V is TRBV2; tentatively, D is TRBD1 (6 bases). Germline V gives CDR1 SNHLY, CDR2 FYNNEI. Trimming cost V 6 bases and J 4 bases, with 16 bases left between them. The CDR3 is 14 amino acids. CDR3 bases: TGTGCCAGCAGAACAGGGAGCGGAAGGTACGAGCAGTACTTC. Residues: CASRTGSGRYEQYF.

The rearrangement links TRBV6-1 to TRBJ1-6; TRBD1 might be the D (5 bases). Germline CDR1 and CDR2: MNHNS and SASEGT. The ends were cut back, 3 bases at V and 5 bases at J, with 14 bases in the middle. The CDR3 loop spans 16 amino acids. CDR3 nucleotides: TGTGCCAGCAGTGACCTAACAGGAATTCATAATTCACCCCTCCACTTT. Its protein product is CASSDLTGIHNSPLHF.

The chain couples TRBV9 to TRBJ2-3; 7 bases agree with TRBD2. The CDR3 has 16 residues. V shed 0 bases and J 4 bases; nucleotides not matched to a gene: 8. Germline V lookup: CDR1 SGDLS, CDR2 YYNGEE. The CDR3 coding sequence is TGTGCCAGCAGCGTAGCTGGCGGCGGGAGCGCAGATACGCAGTATTTT. The encoded protein is CASSVAGGGSADTQYF.

This clone was recorded once. The chain joins TRBV27 to TRBJ2-3, with 13 bases identical to TRBD2. Looked up from germline, CDR1 is MNHEY and CDR2 is SMNVEV (reference sequence). The CDR3 is 17 amino acids. V lost 7 bases, J lost 3 bases, and 10 bases stayed unmatched. CDR3: CASTQGTSGISTDTQYF. Written as DNA, the CDR3 is TGTGCCAGCACCCAGGGGACTAGCGGGATATCGACAGATACGCAGTATTTT.

The rearrangement joins TRBV11-2 to TRBJ2-5; a weak D match, TRBD2 (5 bases). Germline lookup yields CDR1 SGHAT and CDR2 FQNNGV. CDR3 length: 12 amino acids. Deletions cut 5 bases from V and 5 bases from J, with 9 bases between. Written as DNA, the CDR3 is TGTGCCAGCAGCATCGGCGGGGAGACCCAGTACTTC. It encodes CASSIGGETQYF.

This clone appeared a single time. V and J are TRBV2 and TRBJ2-1, with 9 bases fitting TRBD2. Per germline, CDR1 SNHLY and CDR2 FYNNEI. With V trimmed by 4 bases and J by 6 bases, 7 bases remained unmatched. The CDR3 runs 15 residues. CDR3 DNA: TGTGCCAGCAGTGGGAGGCTAGCGGGGCCCAATGAGCAGTTCTTC. This gives the protein CASSGRLAGPNEQFF. Full variable domain (remainder filled in from reference TRBV2 and TRBJ2-1): EPEVTQTPSHQVTQMGQEVILRCVPISNHLYFYWYRQILGQKVEFLVSFYNNEISEKSEIFDDQFSVERPDGSNFTLKIRSTKLEDSAMYFCASSGRLAGPNEQFFGPGTRLTVL.

The chain joins TRBV7-3 to TRBJ2-3; D not certain. This CDR3 spans 14 amino acids. Germline V lookup: CDR1 SGHTA, CDR2 FQGTGA. V lost 8 bases, J lost 0 bases, and 12 bases lay in between. This chain's CDR3 is CASGMGLSTDTQYF. CDR3 nucleotides: TGTGCCAGCGGCATGGGCCTTAGCACAGATACGCAGTATTTT.

The chain couples TRBV28 to TRBJ1-1, with 7 nucleotides matching TRBD1. With V trimmed by 8 bases and J by 1 base, 1 base remained unmatched. This CDR3 comprises 12 residues. The germline V gene has CDR1 MDHEN and CDR2 SYDVKM. CDR3 nucleotides: TGTGCCAGCCACAGGGGGAACACTGAAGCTTTCTTT. It encodes CASHRGNTEAFF.

This chain links TRBV4-1 with TRBJ2-3; 10 positions match TRBD2. V lost 3 bases and J lost 1; bases outside the gene matches: 4. This CDR3 contains 16 residues. The germline V gene encodes CDR1 MGHRA and CDR2 YSYEKL. As DNA, the CDR3 is TGCGCCAGCAGCCATCCCGGGACTAGCGGCACAGATACGCAGTATTTT. Its protein is CASSHPGTSGTDTQYF.

For the CDR3, the DNA is TGCGCCAGCAGTGAGTGGGCTAGCGGGAGACTCTCGGGGGAGACCCAGTACTTC. This gives the protein CASSEWASGRLSGETQYF. V usage is TRBV10-2 and J usage is TRBJ2-5, with TRBD2 identical over 10 bases. Looked up from germline, CDR1 is WSHSY and CDR2 is SAAADI. The V segment lost 1 base and the J segment 5 bases; nucleotides outside the gene matches: 13. This CDR3 is 18 amino acids long.